This T cell receptor (beta chain) was recorded in a study of human T cells and chemical hapten exposure. TCRdb reanalysed the RACE reads using MiXCR and keeps one entry per CDR3 protein. The sample lists tens of thousands of distinct CDR3 sequences; nearly 10% were seen once. Documented time point: pre-sensitization, week 0. The treatment denotes: therapeutic diphenylcyclopropenone sensitization with weekly scalp DPC. Study-level results: PT1 expanded TCR counts and patch test score were linked, and their correlation was positive.

The table lists this clonotype with many counts. The antigen is unknown. The V end was cut by 2 bases, the J end by 0 bases, with 11 bases between. This CDR3 region has 15 residues. The germline V gene has CDR1 DFQATT and CDR2 SNEGSKA (reference sequence). The chain has TRBV20-1 and TRBJ1-3; D is undetermined. This sequence originates from a woman aged 35 to 49 with alopecia areata. Some clones in this sample may be carry-over from other donors' samples. Specimen: whole blood, collected in connection with sensitization to the hapten diphenylcyclopropenone (DPC). This CDR3 reads CSARPQPSSGNTIYF. As DNA, the CDR3 is TGCAGTGCTAGACCCCAGCCATCCTCTGGAAACACCATATATTTT.